These 15 T cell receptor beta chains share one sample of origin, sequenced in a study of T-cell memory formation after mild COVID-19. TCRdb reanalysed the 5' RACE reads using MiXCR and keeps one entry per CDR3 protein. The sample gives about 620,000 distinct CDR3 sequences, about 20% of which show up once; approximately 12% is in the top ten. The sample consisted of PBMCs or a T cell subset sorted from them (not recorded which). All receptors come from an adult woman who had mild COVID-19 (a few samples of this study predate the infection). Cell type and time point are not known.

The chain employs TRBV6-6 and TRBJ2-2; tentative D call: TRBD1 (6 bases). Deletions cut 4 bases from V and 0 bases from J, with 9 bases between. The CDR3 runs to 15 residues. Germline V gene sequence: CDR1 MNHNY, CDR2 SVGAGI (reference sequence). CDR3 protein: CASSWTASNTGELFF. CDR3 DNA: TGTGCCAGCAGTTGGACAGCCTCGAACACCGGGGAGCTGTTTTTT.

The chain uses TRBV7-8 and TRBJ2-5; 10 bases are shared with TRBD1. The CDR3 has 14 residues. Germline V gives CDR1 SGHVS, CDR2 FQNEAQ. Trimming took 5 bases from V and 5 from J; bases not matched to a gene: 5. The CDR3 loop reads CASSQDRGQETQYF. The CDR3 coding sequence is TGTGCCAGCAGCCAAGACAGGGGGCAGGAGACCCAGTACTTC.

The V call is TRBV7-3, the J call TRBJ2-3; D ambiguous. The CDR3 is made up of 13 amino acids. Germline V CDR1 and CDR2: SGHTA, FQGTGA. With 5 bases removed from V and 6 bases from J, the gap between germline ends came to 12 bases. CDR3 coding DNA: TGTGCCAGCAGCCCCCAGTCTTTCGATACGCAGTATTTT. It yields the protein CASSPQSFDTQYF.

This clonotype was detected a few times. J is TRBJ2-5 and V is TRBV3-1, with no clear D. In germline, CDR1 is LGHDT, CDR2 YNNKEL (reference sequence). Trimming left V 2 bases short and J 1 base short, with 11 bases between. The CDR3 contains 15 residues. DNA for the CDR3: TGTGCCAGCAGCCAACAGGTTCTCAGCCAAGAGACCCAGTACTTC. Protein: CASSQQVLSQETQYF.

V is TRBV7-8 and J is TRBJ2-1, with D possibly matching TRBD1 (5 bases). The CDR3 length is 17 residues. The V gene lost 5 bases and the J gene lost 1 base, with 18 bases spanning the gap. Germline V gives CDR1 SGHVS, CDR2 FQNEAQ. CDR3 nucleotides: TGTGCCAGCAGCCCTCCGATTGGGTCAGGGTCCTACAATGAGCAGTTCTTC. Its protein is CASSPPIGSGSYNEQFF.

Here the CDR3 reads CASRPGLNYEQYF. The DNA of the CDR3 is TGTGCCAGCAGGCCGGGACTGAACTACGAGCAGTACTTC. J is TRBJ2-7 and V is TRBV7-8, with D perhaps matching TRBD2 (6 bases). The CDR3 runs 13 residues. V lost 6 bases, J lost 3 bases, and 12 bases lay in between. Germline-derived CDR1 and CDR2 are SGHVS and FQNEAQ.

The DNA for the CDR3 is TGTGCCAGCAGTGATCAGGACGGCACCGGGGAGCTGTTTTTT. It is translated as CASSDQDGTGELFF. This sequence joins TRBV6-4 and TRBJ2-2; no firm D call. CDR1 MRHNA and CDR2 SNTAGT come from the germline V gene. The V end was cut by 3 bases, the J end by 4 bases, with 9 bases between. This CDR3 spans 14 amino acids.

The rearrangement uses TRBV20-1 and TRBJ1-6; 7 bases line up with TRBD1. The CDR3 has 18 residues. The germline CDR1 and CDR2 sequences are DFQATT and SNEGSKA (reference sequence). V shed 0 bases, J shed 7 bases, and the junction held 15 bases outside the gene matches. For the CDR3, the DNA is TGCAGTGCTAGAGATTCTATCTTCAGAAACAGGGGAAATTCACCCCTCCACTTT. Translated: CSARDSIFRNRGNSPLHF.

This clonotype appeared a few times. CDR3 DNA: TGCAGTGCTAGAGATCCCGGGACCACAGGCAATGAGCAGTTCTTC. Protein product: CSARDPGTTGNEQFF. This chain links TRBV20-1 with TRBJ2-1; either TRBD1 or TRBD2 may supply D (5 bases each). Trimming shortened V by 0 bases and J by 6 bases, and 15 bases separated the two germline ends. The V gene's germline CDR1 is DFQATT and CDR2 SNEGSKA (reference sequence). The CDR3 extends over 15 amino acids.

This clonotype has a handful of counts. The genes are TRBV10-3 and TRBJ1-2; D remains unclear. This CDR3 spans 12 amino acids. Germline CDR1 ENHRY, CDR2 SYGVKD. The germline V and J ends were trimmed by 2 bases and 8 bases, with 9 bases remaining between them. CDR3 in amino acids: CAISEGFQGYTF. The CDR3 coding sequence is TGTGCCATCAGTGAGGGGTTTCAGGGCTACACCTTC.

This chain connects TRBV4-1 to TRBJ2-1, with D perhaps matching TRBD1 or TRBD2 (5 bases each). Trimming stripped 0 bases from V and 3 bases from J, with 12 bases between. The CDR3 has 16 amino acids. The germline gives CDR1 MGHRA, CDR2 YSYEKL. This CDR3 is CASSQEGRAYYNEQFF. CDR3 DNA sequence: TGCGCCAGCAGCCAAGAGGGACGGGCCTACTACAATGAGCAGTTCTTC.

The chain employs TRBV29-1 and TRBJ1-1; D might be TRBD1 (5 bases). V gave up 5 bases and J gave up 0 bases, with 10 bases separating them. Germline CDR1 reads SQVTM; CDR2 reads ANQGSEA. The CDR3 extends over 13 amino acids. CDR3 in DNA: TGCAGCGTTAAGGACATGCTGAACACTGAAGCTTTCTTT. Its protein is CSVKDMLNTEAFF.

The rearrangement links TRBV12-3 or TRBV12-4 to TRBJ1-1; D is possibly TRBD1 (6 bases). CDR3 length: 15 amino acids. The germline V and J ends were trimmed by 5 bases and 0 bases, with 13 bases remaining between them. CDR3 region: CASSPGGTLNTEAFF. In DNA form, the CDR3 reads TGTGCCAGCAGTCCGGGCGGGACACTGAACACTGAAGCTTTCTTT.

The V call is TRBV7-9, the J call TRBJ2-7, with 8 positions matching TRBD1. The CDR3 has 16 amino acids. Germline V gene sequence: CDR1 SEHNR, CDR2 FQNEAQ (reference sequence). With V trimmed by 5 bases and J by 4 bases, 13 bases remained unmatched. The CDR3 is CASSDDSGQVGYEQYF. CDR3 nucleotides: TGTGCCAGCAGCGACGACTCGGGACAGGTCGGATACGAGCAGTACTTC.

This clonotype was picked up a small number of times. This chain connects TRBV18 to TRBJ2-7; D gene uncertain. V dropped 1 base and J dropped 6 bases, with 7 bases sitting between them. This CDR3 has 12 amino acids. The V gene's germline CDR1 is KGHSH and CDR2 LQKENI. As DNA, the CDR3 is TGTGCCAGCTCACCACAGTCGCTCGAGCAGTACTTC. This sequence encodes CASSPQSLEQYF.